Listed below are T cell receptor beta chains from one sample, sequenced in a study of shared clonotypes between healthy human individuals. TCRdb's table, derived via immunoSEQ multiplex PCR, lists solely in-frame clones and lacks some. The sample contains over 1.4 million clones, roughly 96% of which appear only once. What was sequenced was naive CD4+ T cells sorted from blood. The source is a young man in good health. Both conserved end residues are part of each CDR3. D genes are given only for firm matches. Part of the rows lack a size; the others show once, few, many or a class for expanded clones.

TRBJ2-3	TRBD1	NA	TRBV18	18	TGTGCCAGCTCCCCACGTTCCGGGCAGGGGGCCGGCACAGATACGCAGTATTTT	CASSPRSGQGAGTDTQYF
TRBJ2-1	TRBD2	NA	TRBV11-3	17	TGTGCCAGCAGCATAGGCGTAGGGCGGGAGGGTTGCAATGAGCAGTTCTTC	CASSIGVGREGCNEQFF
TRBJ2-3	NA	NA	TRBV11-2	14	TGTGCCAGCAGCTTAGATCCCTCCACAGATACGCAGTATTTT	CASSLDPSTDTQYF
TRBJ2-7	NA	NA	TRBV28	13	TGTGCCAGCAGTTTGGCAGGGCGCTACGAGCAGTACTTC	CASSLAGRYEQYF
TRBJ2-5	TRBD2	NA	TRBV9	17	TGTGCCAGCAGCGTGAGCTGGACTAGCGGAGACCAAGAGACCCAGTACTTC	CASSVSWTSGDQETQYF
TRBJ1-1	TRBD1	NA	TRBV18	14	TGTGCCAGCTCAGCAGGACAGGTGAACACTGAAGCTTTCTTT	CASSAGQVNTEAFF
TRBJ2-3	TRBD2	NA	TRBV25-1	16	TGTGCCAGCAGAGCCGGGCCGGGACTAGTGACAGATACGCAGTATTTT	CASRAGPGLVTDTQYF
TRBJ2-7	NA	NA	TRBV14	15	TGTGCCAGCAGCGTCTTGAGGGGGGGGTCCTACGAGCAGTACTTC	CASSVLRGGSYEQYF
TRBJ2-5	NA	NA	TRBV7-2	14	TGTGCCAGCAGCTTAGAGCCCTTTCAGGAGACCCAGTACTTC	CASSLEPFQETQYF
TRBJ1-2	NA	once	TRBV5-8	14	TGTGCCAGCAGCTTGGGGAGCAGTTCCGCCGGCTACACCTTC	CASSLGSSSAGYTF
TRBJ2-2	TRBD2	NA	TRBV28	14	TGTGCCAGCCGACCAGCGGGAGGGGCCCGGGAGCTGTTTTTT	CASRPAGGARELFF
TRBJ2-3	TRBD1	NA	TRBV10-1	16	TGCGCCAGCAGTGAGTCGTGGGACAGGGTCACAGATACGCAGTATTTT	CASSESWDRVTDTQYF
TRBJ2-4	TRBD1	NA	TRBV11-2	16	TGTGCCAGCAGCTCGGGACAGGGAATAGCCAAAAACATTCAGTACTTC	CASSSGQGIAKNIQYF
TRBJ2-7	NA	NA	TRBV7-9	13	TGTGCCAGCACCTACGCCGGGGTAGGGGAGCAGTACTTC	CASTYAGVGEQYF
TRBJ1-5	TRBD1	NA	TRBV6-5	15	TGTGCCAGCAGTTACTCCCCAGGGGGCGGTCAGCCCCAGCATTTT	CASSYSPGGGQPQHF
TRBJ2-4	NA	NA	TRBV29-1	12	TGCAGCCCGGAGGGGGAAAAAAACATTCAGTACTTC	CSPEGEKNIQYF
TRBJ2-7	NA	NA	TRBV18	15	TGTGCCAGCTCAATGCCGGGATCCCGCTCCTACGAGCAGTACTTC	CASSMPGSRSYEQYF
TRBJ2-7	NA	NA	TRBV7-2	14	TGTGCCAGCAGCTTAGAACTACACCGACGTGAGCAGTACTTC	CASSLELHRREQYF
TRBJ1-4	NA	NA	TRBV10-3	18	TGTGCCATCAGTGCGAACCCCCCTTTAGCGGCAACTAATGAAAAACTGTTTTTT	CAISANPPLAATNEKLFF
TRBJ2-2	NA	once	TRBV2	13	TGTGCCACCACCCGGGAGTACACCGGGGAGCTGTTTTTT	CATTREYTGELFF
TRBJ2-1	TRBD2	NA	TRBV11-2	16	TGTGCCAGCAGCTCCCGTTTGCGCGGGAGCTACAATGAGCAGTTCTTC	CASSSRLRGSYNEQFF
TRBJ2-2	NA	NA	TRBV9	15	TGTGCCAGCTCGCGAATAGTGGGGGACACCGGGGAGCTGTTTTTT	CASSRIVGDTGELFF
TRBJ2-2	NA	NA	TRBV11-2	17	TGTGCCAGCAGCGCCCGCAGGGTTAGCGGACTAACCGGGGAGCTGTTTTTT	CASSARRVSGLTGELFF
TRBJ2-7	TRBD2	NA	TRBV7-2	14	TGTGCCAGCAGCTTAGTAGGAGCGGGAGGCGAGCAGTACTTC	CASSLVGAGGEQYF
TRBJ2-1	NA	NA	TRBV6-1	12	TGTGCCAGCAGTCTACTAGAGAGTGAGCAGTTCTTC	CASSLLESEQFF
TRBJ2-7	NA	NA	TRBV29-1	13	TGCAGCGTTGGTCCAGGGGCGGCCTACGAGCAGTACTTC	CSVGPGAAYEQYF